Presented here are 3 T cell receptor beta chains from one specimen sequenced in a study of blood T cell repertoires in COVID-19. Produced via immunoSEQ multiplex PCR; TCRdb's table is partial and in-frame only. Altogether some 220,000 clones are present, 75% to 85% being singletons, with the ten largest covering 9.5% to 15%. Sequencing was done on a sample of peripheral blood. The receptors were gathered from a human donor in a cohort sampled during active COVID-19.

CDR3 in DNA: TGCGCCAGCAGCTTGGGGACAGGGACCACAGATACGCAGTATTTT. This gives the protein CASSLGTGTTDTQYF. The chain has TRBV5-1 and TRBJ2-3; 8 bases align to TRBD1. V was clipped by 0 bases and J by 2 bases; unmatched bases: 2. This CDR3 comprises 15 residues. Germline CDR1 is SGHRS and CDR2 is YFSETQ.

The chain recombines TRBV4-3 with TRBJ2-7, with D hard to call. Germline CDR1 is LGHNA and CDR2 is YSLEER. Between the trimmed V and J ends, which lost 0 bases and 3 bases, there was a span of 12 bases. The CDR3 runs to 15 residues. The DNA for the CDR3 is TGCGCCAGCAGCCAAGAGGCGGTCGCTCTCTACGAGCAGTACTTC. Its translation: CASSQEAVALYEQYF.

V usage is TRBV11-2 and J usage is TRBJ2-1; 10 bases agree with TRBD1. Germline V CDR1 and CDR2: SGHAT, FQNNGV. V lost 5 bases, J lost 1 base, and 5 bases stayed unmatched. The CDR3 sequence is 16 residues long. The CDR3, as DNA: TGTGCCAGCAGCCCCCGGGACAGGGGTTCCTACAATGAGCAGTTCTTC. Translated: CASSPRDRGSYNEQFF.